A single T cell receptor beta chain is shown here with its context. Its cognate antigen is unknown. The sample is drawn from a study of OX40 agonist ivuxolimab in advanced cancers. Study-wide context: Cohort: more than 75% men, mean age approximately 64, aged about 20 to 79. Study-level findings and limits: At doses 0.1 to 3.0 mg/kg, CD4+ and CD8+ clones expanded. CD8+ T cells (on average) carried more expanded clones than CD4+ T cells.

Germline assignment: CDR1 SGDLS and CDR2 YYNGEE. The ends were cut back, 0 bases at V and 3 bases at J, with 7 bases in the middle. CDR3 length equals 13 residues. Profiled with immunoSEQ multiplex PCR; TCRdb holds only in-frame clones, not every one. The table has 55,000 to 75,000 clones, 90% to 95% seen once. The specimen comprised CD4+ or CD8+ T cells sorted from blood, sampled in a trial of the OX40 agonist ivuxolimab. The sequence was obtained from an adult with an advanced solid tumor such as melanoma, head and neck, liver or kidney cancer. The chain employs TRBV9 and TRBJ2-7; D gene ambiguous. Written as DNA, the CDR3 is TGTGCCAGCAGCGTAGTCCCCGGCTACGAGCAGTACTTC. Encoded protein: CASSVVPGYEQYF.